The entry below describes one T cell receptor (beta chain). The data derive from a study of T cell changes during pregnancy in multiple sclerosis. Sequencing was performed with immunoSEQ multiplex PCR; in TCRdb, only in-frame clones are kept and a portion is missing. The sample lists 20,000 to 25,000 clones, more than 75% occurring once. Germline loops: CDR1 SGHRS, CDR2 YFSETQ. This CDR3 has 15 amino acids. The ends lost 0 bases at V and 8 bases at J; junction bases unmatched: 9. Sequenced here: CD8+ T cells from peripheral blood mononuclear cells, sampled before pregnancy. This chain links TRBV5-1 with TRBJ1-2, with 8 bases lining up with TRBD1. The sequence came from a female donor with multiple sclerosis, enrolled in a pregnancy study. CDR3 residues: CASSLGRGHFEGYTF. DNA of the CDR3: TGCGCCAGCAGCTTGGGCAGGGGGCATTTCGAAGGCTACACCTTC.